This T cell receptor (beta chain) was identified in a study of blood T cells in healthy people across ages. Study-wide background: For every two T cells, template switching captured about one barcoded beta molecule. Notes on the study in general: PBMCs were not sorted, which prevented a conclusive comparison of naive versus antigen-experienced cells.

Per sample, at least 5 micrograms of total RNA were extracted. Then a second PCR, running about 6 to 12 cycles, was carried out with a sample-barcoded 5' primer and a J-beta primer mix. Each cDNA was tagged by a template-switch adaptor containing 12 random nucleotides. TCRdb redid the calling of the 5' RACE reads with MiXCR, one entry per CDR3 protein. The sample gives about 1.8 million distinct CDR3 sequences, about 50% of which show up once; over 2% is in the top ten. Germline CDR1 MDHEN, CDR2 SYDVKM. The CDR3 totals 16 residues. Deletions cut 7 bases from V and 0 bases from J, with 16 bases between. In its sample, this clonotype was seen once. Its antigen is still unknown.

The receptor was derived from a woman aged 35 to 49 in good health. This chain uses TRBV28 with TRBJ2-4; D not certain. The material sequenced was blood. This CDR3 is CASTMGPILAKNIQYF. CDR3 DNA: TGTGCCAGCACCATGGGCCCGATACTAGCCAAAAACATTCAGTACTTC.